The 25 T cell receptor beta chains given below trace back to one sample, sequenced in a study of shared clonotypes between healthy human individuals. The protocol was immunoSEQ multiplex PCR, while the TCRdb copy is restricted to in-frame clones and leaves out a portion. The sample contains roughly 2,500,000 clones, 80% to 95% of which appear only once. What was sequenced was naive CD4+ T cells from PBMCs. Subset specified: CD45RA+ positively selected. The receptors here all came from a man aged 18-30 years in good health. Some clones in this sample may be carry-over from other donors' samples.

As for this clone: Other DNA sequences of this sample code for an identical CDR3. This chain joins TRBV6-5 and TRBJ1-1, with D unclear. The CDR3 is made up of 15 amino acids. Germline V gene sequence: CDR1 MNHEY, CDR2 SVGAGI. Trimming shortened V by 0 bases and J by 1 base, and 9 bases separated the two germline ends. The CDR3 region is CASSYSWAGNTEAFF. The CDR3 DNA is TGTGCCAGCAGTTACTCGTGGGCGGGGAACACTGAAGCTTTCTTT.

The chain links TRBV5-1 to TRBJ2-7, with a weak D call TRBD1 (6 bases). The CDR3 is made up of 15 amino acids. CDR1 is SGHRS, CDR2 YFSETQ, per germline. V lost 4 bases and J lost 3, with 17 bases in between. The CDR3: CASSLGGPSNYEQYF. In nucleotides, the CDR3 is TGCGCCAGCAGCCTAGGGGGACCGTCCAACTACGAGCAGTACTTC.

Worth noting for this clone: Other DNA variants within this sample encode the same CDR3. J is TRBJ1-1 and V is TRBV2; D is possibly TRBD1 (5 bases). This CDR3 is 14 amino acids long. V was pared by 0 bases and J by 1 base, with 6 bases between. Germline-derived CDR1 and CDR2 are SNHLY and FYNNEI. CDR3 protein: CASSEAGGNTEAFF. CDR3 DNA sequence: TGTGCCAGCAGTGAAGCTGGGGGGAACACTGAAGCTTTCTTT. The full variable domain, completed using reference TRBV2 and TRBJ1-1, is EPEVTQTPSHQVTQMGQEVILRCVPISNHLYFYWYRQILGQKVEFLVSFYNNEISEKSEIFDDQFSVERPDGSNFTLKIRSTKLEDSAMYFCASSEAGGNTEAFFGQGTRLTVV.

The V call is TRBV6-5, the J call TRBJ1-1, with D possibly being TRBD1 (6 bases). CDR1 and CDR2 (germline): MNHEY, SVGAGI. CDR3 size: 15 residues. V gave up 5 bases and J gave up 1 base, with 14 bases separating them. For the CDR3, the DNA is TGTGCCAGCAGTACTCACAGGGTGGGGAACACTGAAGCTTTCTTT. Residues: CASSTHRVGNTEAFF.

The genes are TRBV5-1 and TRBJ2-7; TRBD1 aligns across 10 bases. The CDR3 totals 14 residues. V lost 2 bases to trimming and J lost 5 bases; unmatched junction nucleotides: 4. Germline lookup yields CDR1 SGHRS and CDR2 YFSETQ. CDR3 nucleotides: TGCGCCAGCAGCTTCATCGGGACAGGGGACGAGCAGTACTTC. Its translation is CASSFIGTGDEQYF.

This clone showed up just once. The chain recombines TRBV5-4 with TRBJ1-4; D is possibly TRBD1 (5 bases). Trimming removed 4 bases from V and 3 bases from J, with 19 bases in between. CDR3 size: 17 residues. Germline V gene lookup returns CDR1 SGHNT and CDR2 YYREEE (reference sequence). CDR3 protein: CASSPFIEQGSNEKLFF. CDR3 sequence (DNA): TGTGCCAGCAGCCCCTTCATCGAGCAGGGATCTAATGAAAAACTGTTTTTT.

This clone was seen a single time. The chain is built from TRBV5-1 and TRBJ2-3; no clear D. Per the germline V gene, CDR1 is SGHRS and CDR2 is YFSETQ. The CDR3 totals 12 residues. The V end was cut by 7 bases, the J end by 3 bases, with 9 bases between. The DNA for the CDR3 is TGCGCCAGCGGTCAGCAAACAGATACGCAGTATTTT. It encodes CASGQQTDTQYF. Complete variable domain (other parts from reference TRBV5-1 and TRBJ2-3): KAGVTQTPRYLIKTRGQQVTLSCSPISGHRSVSWYQQTPGQGLQFLFEYFSETQRNKGNFPGRFSGRQFSNSRSEMNVSTLELGDSALYLCASGQQTDTQYFGPGTRLTVL.

Details on this clone: Different DNA sequences within this sample yield the same CDR3. This chain links TRBV2 with TRBJ2-7, with D perhaps TRBD2 (6 bases). V dropped 0 bases and J dropped 4 bases, with 10 bases sitting between them. CDR1 is SNHLY, CDR2 FYNNEI, per germline. The CDR3 runs 14 residues. CDR3 protein: CASSEALGRYEQYF. CDR3 DNA sequence: TGTGCCAGCAGTGAAGCGCTCGGGAGATACGAGCAGTACTTC.

V usage is TRBV4-1 and J usage is TRBJ2-1, with 7 bases aligning to TRBD2. V gave up 5 bases and J gave up 0 bases; unmatched junction bases: 13. Germline-derived CDR1 and CDR2 are MGHRA and YSYEKL. This CDR3 has 18 residues. DNA of the CDR3: TGCGCCAGCAGCAAGTCCAGCGGGGTCTATCCCTCCTACAATGAGCAGTTCTTC. This translates into CASSKSSGVYPSYNEQFF.

The chain has TRBV5-8 and TRBJ1-2; 10 positions match TRBD1. This CDR3 is 17 amino acids long. Per germline, CDR1 SGHTS and CDR2 YDEGEE. With V trimmed by 4 bases and J by 4 bases, 13 bases remained unmatched. CDR3 amino acids: CASSPGQGGGPGYGYTF. In nucleotides, the CDR3 is TGTGCCAGCAGCCCAGGACAGGGGGGTGGCCCTGGCTATGGCTACACCTTC.

V usage is TRBV2 and J usage is TRBJ1-5, with D possibly TRBD1 on 5 matching bases. The V and J ends lost 6 bases and 2 bases respectively, with 14 bases between them. Per germline, CDR1 SNHLY and CDR2 FYNNEI. The CDR3 is made up of 15 amino acids. The CDR3 is CASRGGGTRNQPQHF. The CDR3 region has the DNA TGTGCCAGCAGGGGGGGAGGGACGCGCAATCAGCCCCAGCATTTT.

The rearrangement links TRBV4-3 to TRBJ2-2, with unresolved D. The CDR3 is made up of 15 amino acids. V shed 4 bases and J shed 4 bases, with 13 bases lying between them. CDR1 is LGHNA and CDR2 is YSLEER in the germline V gene. CDR3 nucleotides: TGCGCCAGCAGCCGAAGCGTTCCGGGCACCGGGGAGCTGTTTTTT. It encodes CASSRSVPGTGELFF.

This clone was counted a single time. The V gene is TRBV6-6, the J gene TRBJ2-7, with 8 bases fitting TRBD1. The V gene end was trimmed by 6 bases and the J gene end by 0 bases; junction bases not matched to a gene: 4. Germline CDR1 and CDR2: MNHNY and SVGAGI (reference sequence). The CDR3 length is 14 residues. The CDR3 nucleotides are TGTGCCAGCAGACGGGGACAGGCCTCCTACGAGCAGTACTTC. It yields the protein CASRRGQASYEQYF.

The chain recombines TRBV25-1 with TRBJ2-5, with 11 bases matching TRBD1. V trimming: 4 bases; J trimming: 1 base; junction bases outside the gene matches: 2. The CDR3 consists of 15 residues. Germline V lookup: CDR1 MGHDK, CDR2 SYGVNS. CDR3 protein: CASSVGQGGQETQYF. The CDR3 DNA sequence: TGTGCCAGCAGTGTGGGACAGGGGGGCCAAGAGACCCAGTACTTC.

A single count supports this clone. J is TRBJ2-1 and V is TRBV27, with unresolved D. Germline CDR1 and CDR2: MNHEY and SMNVEV (reference sequence). Trimming removed 2 bases at V and 5 bases at J, with 7 bases between. The CDR3 has 13 residues. CDR3 DNA: TGTGCCAGCAGTTTAGAGAATAACAATGAGCAGTTCTTC. Its protein product is CASSLENNNEQFF.

In this sample, this clone turned up once. J is TRBJ2-7 and V is TRBV5-1; 9 nucleotides align to TRBD1. This CDR3 contains 16 residues. V lost 0 bases to trimming and J lost 5 bases; unmatched junction nucleotides: 9. The germline V gene has CDR1 SGHRS and CDR2 YFSETQ. DNA of the CDR3: TGCGCCAGCAGCTTGGAGGGACAGGGTTTATGGGACGAGCAGTACTTC. It specifies CASSLEGQGLWDEQYF.

CDR3 DNA: TGCGCCAGCAGCGACGATCCCATGACAGCTAAAGAGCAGTACTTC. Amino acid sequence: CASSDDPMTAKEQYF. The rearrangement uses TRBV10-1 and TRBJ2-7; a weak D match, TRBD1 (5 bases). The germline V gene encodes CDR1 WNHNN and CDR2 SYGVQD (reference sequence). The CDR3 has 15 residues. The V gene lost 6 bases and the J gene lost 7 bases, with 22 bases spanning the gap.

The chain has TRBV5-1 and TRBJ2-7; D not certain. CDR1 is SGHRS, CDR2 YFSETQ, per germline. V lost 0 bases and J 0 bases, leaving 13 bases between the germline ends. This CDR3 comprises 16 residues. The CDR3 sequence: CASSLGLMQDSYEQYF. The CDR3 DNA sequence: TGCGCCAGCAGCTTGGGCCTTATGCAGGACTCCTACGAGCAGTACTTC.

A note on this clone: The sample has other DNA sequences that encode this CDR3 too. V is TRBV5-1 and J is TRBJ2-3, with TRBD1 matching 8 bases. The V segment lost 3 bases and the J segment 2 bases; nucleotides outside the gene matches: 2. The CDR3 is 14 residues long. Germline V CDR1 and CDR2: SGHRS, YFSETQ. In DNA form, the CDR3 reads TGCGCCAGCAGCTCGGGACAGGCCACAGATACGCAGTATTTT. It yields the protein CASSSGQATDTQYF.

This clone was detected only once. V is TRBV7-9 and J is TRBJ1-3; D unclear. Trimming took off 11 bases at V and 0 bases at J, with 8 bases between the two ends. CDR1 SEHNR and CDR2 FQNEAQ come from the germline V gene (reference sequence). This CDR3 has 12 residues. CDR3 coding DNA: TGTGCCGGCCTCTCCTCTGGAAACACCATATATTTT. This translates into CAGLSSGNTIYF.

The genes are TRBV2 and TRBJ1-5; unclear D gene. Per the germline V gene, CDR1 is SNHLY and CDR2 is FYNNEI. The CDR3 consists of 15 residues. Trimming took 1 base from V and 3 from J, leaving 10 bases between them. CDR3 coding DNA: TGTGCCAGCAGTGAAGTGTCCACAGTCAATCAGCCCCAGCATTTT. Translating it yields CASSEVSTVNQPQHF. The complete variable domain, with remaining parts taken from reference TRBV2 and TRBJ1-5, reads EPEVTQTPSHQVTQMGQEVILRCVPISNHLYFYWYRQILGQKVEFLVSFYNNEISEKSEIFDDQFSVERPDGSNFTLKIRSTKLEDSAMYFCASSEVSTVNQPQHFGDGTRLSIL.

The V and J genes are TRBV6-5 and TRBJ2-6; D is ambiguous. This CDR3 has 13 amino acids. Trimming pared 6 bases from V and 2 bases from J, leaving 5 bases between. Per the germline V gene, CDR1 is MNHEY and CDR2 is SVGAGI. CDR3 in DNA: TGTGCCAGCAGGACCCCTGGGGCCAACGTCCTGACTTTC. Translation: CASRTPGANVLTF.

This clone was counted a single time. V gene TRBV4-3 combines with J gene TRBJ2-4; D is uncertain. In germline, CDR1 is LGHNA, CDR2 YSLEER. The V and J ends lost 3 bases and 13 bases respectively, with 4 bases between them. The CDR3 is 9 residues long. Here the CDR3 reads CASSHRQYF. The CDR3 DNA reads TGCGCCAGCAGCCACCGGCAGTACTTC.

The table lists this clone with a count of one. In DNA, the CDR3 is TGTGCCAGCAGCTTAGGTATGGTTTCCGGTTTGGGTGAGCAGTTCTTC. Translating gives CASSLGMVSGLGEQFF. The V gene is TRBV7-3, the J gene TRBJ2-1, with no clear D. CDR3 length: 16 amino acids. Germline V gives CDR1 SGHTA, CDR2 FQGTGA. Trimming removed 2 bases at V and 9 bases at J, with 20 bases between.

The rearrangement links TRBV5-1 to TRBJ2-1, with D unclear. In germline, CDR1 is SGHRS, CDR2 YFSETQ. The V end was cut by 5 bases, the J end by 8 bases, with 14 bases between. This CDR3 is built from 13 residues. The CDR3 coding sequence is TGCGCCAGCAGGATCCCCGCGGTGGATGAGCAGTTCTTC. Amino acid sequence: CASRIPAVDEQFF.